Below are 12 T cell receptor beta chains sequenced from a single sample in a study of shared clonotypes between healthy human individuals. Measured with immunoSEQ multiplex PCR; TCRdb has only the in-frame clones, and not every one. The sample lists around 1,900,000 clones; 85% to 95% were seen once. In the naive CD8 group, cells lacked CD45RO and were positively selected for CCR7, so terminally differentiated effector memory CD45RA+ cells were left out. The sequenced material came from naive CD8+ T cells from PBMCs. These receptors were collected from a man between 18 and 29 years old in good health. Some clones in this sample may be carry-over from other donors' samples.

This chain uses TRBV7-9 with TRBJ1-4, with TRBD1 as a possible D gene (5 bases). Germline V gene sequence: CDR1 SEHNR, CDR2 FQNEAQ (reference sequence). The CDR3 loop spans 17 amino acids. V lost 2 bases and J lost 0, with 13 bases in between. The CDR3 nucleotides read TGTGCCAGCAGCTTACCCCTCCCGGGGGCAACTAATGAAAAACTGTTTTTT. Its protein product is CASSLPLPGATNEKLFF.

This clone was seen a single time. The V gene is TRBV9, the J gene TRBJ1-2, with 10 positions matching TRBD1. The CDR3 contains 14 residues. Germline values: CDR1 SGDLS, CDR2 YYNGEE. V was clipped by 4 bases and J by 4 bases; unmatched bases: 4. This CDR3 reads CASSTRTGGYGYTF. CDR3 nucleotides: TGTGCCAGCAGCACCCGGACAGGGGGCTATGGCTACACCTTC.

The chain is built from TRBV9 and TRBJ2-3; D ambiguous. V lost 3 bases to trimming and J lost 0 bases, with 14 bases between them. Germline V gene data show CDR1 as SGDLS and CDR2 as YYNGEE. This CDR3 region has 16 residues. CDR3 bases: TGTGCCAGCAGCGCCCCATTGGCGGATAGCACAGATACGCAGTATTTT. This sequence encodes CASSAPLADSTDTQYF.

The gene calls are TRBV4-2 and TRBJ2-5, with TRBD2 matching 8 bases. The CDR3 is made up of 17 amino acids. V shed 1 base and J 1 base; nucleotides not matched to a gene: 8. From germline, CDR1 is LGHNA and CDR2 YNFKEQ. This CDR3 is CASSQGSGERVQETQYF. CDR3 nucleotides: TGTGCCAGCAGCCAAGGTAGCGGGGAAAGGGTCCAAGAGACCCAGTACTTC.

About this clone itself: The sample has other DNA sequences that encode this CDR3 too. V gene TRBV13 combines with J gene TRBJ2-3, with D possibly TRBD2 on 6 matching bases. V was pared by 4 bases and J by 0 bases, with 11 bases between. The CDR3 has 15 amino acids. Germline lookup yields CDR1 PRHDT and CDR2 FYEKMQ (reference sequence). The CDR3 sequence is CASSSLAPSTDTQYF. The CDR3 DNA is TGTGCCAGCAGCTCCCTAGCGCCAAGCACAGATACGCAGTATTTT.

The chain joins TRBV10-3 to TRBJ1-5; D is unresolved. Trimming took off 5 bases at V and 1 base at J, with 18 bases between the two ends. This CDR3 has 17 residues. CDR1 ENHRY and CDR2 SYGVKD come from the germline V gene. The CDR3 protein is CAISRTGPPASNQPQHF. The CDR3 bases are TGTGCCATCAGTCGGACTGGGCCCCCGGCCAGCAATCAGCCCCAGCATTTT.

The rearrangement links TRBV4-1 to TRBJ1-2; 7 nucleotides align to TRBD1. The CDR3 length is 14 residues. Germline trimming cut 6 bases from V and 4 bases from J; bases unmatched to any gene: 8. Per the germline V gene, CDR1 is MGHRA and CDR2 is YSYEKL. DNA for the CDR3: TGCGCCAGCAGTTACGACAGGGCCACCTATGGCTACACCTTC. This translates into CASSYDRATYGYTF.

The CDR3 here is CASTRDREFTEAFF. CDR3 in DNA: TGTGCCAGCACCCGGGACAGGGAGTTTACTGAAGCTTTCTTT. This chain links TRBV28 with TRBJ1-1; 9 bases line up with TRBD1. V lost 7 bases to trimming and J lost 5 bases; unmatched junction nucleotides: 8. The CDR3 has 14 residues. Germline assignment: CDR1 MDHEN and CDR2 SYDVKM.

The rearrangement uses TRBV7-9 and TRBJ2-6, with TRBD2 as a possible D gene (5 bases). Trimming took 5 bases from V and 2 from J, leaving 7 bases between them. The CDR3 has 14 amino acids. CDR1 and CDR2 (germline): SEHNR, FQNEAQ (reference sequence). The CDR3 sequence: CASSTGTGANVLTF. The DNA of the CDR3 is TGTGCCAGCAGCACGGGGACTGGGGCCAACGTCCTGACTTTC.

Only one count was recorded for this clone. The rearrangement links TRBV5-4 to TRBJ1-1; D gene uncertain. Germline-derived CDR1 and CDR2 are SGHNT and YYREEE (reference sequence). This CDR3 has 14 amino acids. The V end lost 0 bases, the J end lost 5 bases, and 11 bases lay between the germline ends. CDR3 loop: CASSLGLRSTEAFF. The CDR3 DNA sequence: TGTGCCAGCAGCTTGGGTCTAAGGTCAACTGAAGCTTTCTTT.

A note on this clone: Other DNA sequences from this sample encode an identical CDR3 as well. This chain links TRBV27 with TRBJ2-7, with D perhaps TRBD2 (5 bases). This CDR3 is built from 13 residues. V was trimmed by 6 bases and J by 3 bases, leaving 12 bases between them. Germline V gives CDR1 MNHEY, CDR2 SMNVEV (reference sequence). The CDR3 nucleotides read TGTGCCAGCAGCTTGGGTGAGGGCTACGAGCAGTACTTC. Translated: CASSLGEGYEQYF.

The chain recombines TRBV9 with TRBJ1-3; weak D call: TRBD1 (5 bases). CDR3 length: 16 residues. Per germline, CDR1 SGDLS and CDR2 YYNGEE. Trimming took off 0 bases at V and 0 bases at J, with 10 bases between the two ends. The CDR3 DNA reads TGTGCCAGCAGCGTAGGCAGGGCCAGCTCTGGAAACACCATATATTTT. This codes for CASSVGRASSGNTIYF.